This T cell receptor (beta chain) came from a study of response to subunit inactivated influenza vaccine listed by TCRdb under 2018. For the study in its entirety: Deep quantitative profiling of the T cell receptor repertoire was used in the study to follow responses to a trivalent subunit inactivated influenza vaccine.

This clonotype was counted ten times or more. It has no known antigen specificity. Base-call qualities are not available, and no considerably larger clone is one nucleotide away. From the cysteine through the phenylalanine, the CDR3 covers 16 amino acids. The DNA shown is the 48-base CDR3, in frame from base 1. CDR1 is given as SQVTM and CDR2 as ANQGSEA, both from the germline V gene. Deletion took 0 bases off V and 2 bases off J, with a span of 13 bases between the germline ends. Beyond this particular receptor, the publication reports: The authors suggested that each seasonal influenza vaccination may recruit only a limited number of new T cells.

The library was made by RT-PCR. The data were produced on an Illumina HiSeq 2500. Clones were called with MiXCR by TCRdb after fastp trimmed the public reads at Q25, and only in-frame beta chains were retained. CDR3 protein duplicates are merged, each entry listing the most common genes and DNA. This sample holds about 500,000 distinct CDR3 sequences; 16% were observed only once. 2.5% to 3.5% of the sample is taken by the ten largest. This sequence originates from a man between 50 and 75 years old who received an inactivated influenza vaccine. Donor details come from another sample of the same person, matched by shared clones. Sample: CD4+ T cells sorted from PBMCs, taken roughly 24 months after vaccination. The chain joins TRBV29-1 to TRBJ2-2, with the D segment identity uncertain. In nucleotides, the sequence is TGCAGCGTTGAAGATTCAGCGCAAACTAACACCGGGGAGCTGTTTTTT. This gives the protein CSVEDSAQTNTGELFF.